This TCR beta chain was obtained from a study of CD8+ T cells in alopecia areata. Overall study: Severity among treated patients was scored by the percentage of scalp area affected.

Treatment given: oral pan-JAK inhibitor, 5-10 mg twice daily. Both peripheral blood and punch biopsies of lesional scalp skin were obtained from patients who had alopecia areata. Whole-study findings and limits: A single nonresponder leaves the baseline CD8+ expansion link to response uncertain. Clonality exceeded that of normal scalp in lesional scalp, most notably in alopecia totalis/universalis.

Notes on this clone: Its target is unknown.

It was cDNA, reverse transcribed from extracted RNA, that served as the sequencing template. Generated by immunoSEQ multiplex PCR, the TCRdb table keeps only in-frame clones and is missing some. Here the sample spans around 210,000 clones, over 60% being singletons. This CDR3 comprises 14 residues. The germline gives CDR1 LGHNA, CDR2 YNFKEQ. Trimming took 4 bases from V and 4 from J; bases not matched to a gene: 6. The V call is TRBV4-2, the J call TRBJ2-7; 8 bases fit TRBD2. This clonotype originated in a human donor with alopecia areata. The input for sequencing was CD4+ T cells sorted from blood, taken at week 4, from a patient treated with tofacitinib. CDR3 nucleotide sequence: TGTGCCAGCAGCCTTCGGGGGGGCGAGTACGAGCAGTACTTC. It encodes CASSLRGGEYEQYF.